This T cell receptor beta chain was sequenced for a study of cytomegalovirus exposure and HLA in healthy donors. Study information: The approximately 110 validation repertoires, a later analysis reported, used the same platform as the 550 to 700 repertoires from the first cohort. Overall study results and limits: In vitro experiments confirmed that a few CMV-associated chains were specific for CMV antigens.

Produced via immunoSEQ multiplex PCR; TCRdb's table is partial and in-frame only. Of 90,000 to 150,000 clones detected, approximately 88% appear once; the ten largest clones hold around 6%. To note about this clone: The antigen remains unidentified.

The CDR3 is 16 residues long. V gave up 1 base and J gave up 5 bases; unmatched junction bases: 7. Germline V gene sequence: CDR1 LGHNA, CDR2 YSLEER. It was the approximately 110-subject validation cohort, separate from the approximately 620-subject first cohort, to which the donors belonged. The receptor's source is a woman aged 18-29 years in good health and CMV-seropositive. Material for sequencing was PBMCs. The rearrangement joins TRBV4-3 to TRBJ2-7, with 11 bases fitting TRBD2. The CDR3 nucleotides are TGCGCCAGCAGCCAAGCACCGGGACTAGCGGATGACGAGCAGTACTTC. Its translation: CASSQAPGLADDEQYF.